The 19 T cell receptor beta chains below all came from one sample that was sequenced in a study of shared clonotypes between healthy human individuals (TCRdb year 2020). The protocol used for the library was the immunoSEQ multiplex PCR assay. Entries here come from immuneACCESS through TCRdb and include only in-frame sequences with V and J called. Some clones fail to appear in such tables; in the studies checked, an unresolved V gene covers under half of the shortfall, and the cause of the remainder is unknown. The sample table records fewer than 1.6 million clones; less than 99% of these occur just once. The ten largest clones add up to around 0.38% of the sample. The sample comprised naive CD4+ T cells sorted from blood. The label giving this sample's cell subset or site can be read as: CD45RA+ positively selected. The receptor set was obtained from a man under 40 in good health.

The gene calls are TRBV27 and TRBJ2-3, with D perhaps assigned TRBD1 or TRBD2 (5 bases each). The CDR3 runs to 14 residues. Germline CDR1 is MNHEY and CDR2 is SMNVEV (reference sequence). V lost 5 bases and J lost 5, with 14 bases in between. CDR3 DNA: TGTGCCAGCAGTCCCCAAAGGGGACGAGATACGCAGTATTTT. The encoded protein is CASSPQRGRDTQYF.

The CDR3, as DNA: TGTGCCAGCAGTGAGCCCAAGGGCCAGGGTGAAAAACTGTTTTTT. Its protein product is CASSEPKGQGEKLFF. The chain combines TRBV25-1 with TRBJ1-4; TRBD1 is a possible D gene (5 bases). V was shortened by 3 bases and J by 7 bases, with 15 bases between the two germline ends. Germline values: CDR1 MGHDK, CDR2 SYGVNS. The CDR3 extends over 15 amino acids.

This clone showed up just once. This chain connects TRBV9 to TRBJ2-2, with D possibly being TRBD1 (5 bases). CDR3 length: 14 amino acids. The V end was cut by 10 bases, the J end by 7 bases, with 20 bases between. The germline gives CDR1 SGDLS, CDR2 YYNGEE. In DNA form, the CDR3 reads TGTGCCGGCTCCGATGATCCCCAGGGCGGGGAGCTGTTTTTT. Translated, it gives CAGSDDPQGGELFF. Full variable domain (outside the CDR3, taken from reference TRBV9 and TRBJ2-2): DSGVTQTPKHLITATGQRVTLRCSPRSGDLSVYWYQQSLDQGLQFLIQYYNGEERAKGNILERFSAQQFPDLHSELNLSSLELGDSALYFCAGSDDPQGGELFFGEGSRLTVL.

This chain joins TRBV7-2 and TRBJ2-2; D unclear. The CDR3 totals 13 residues. The V end was cut by 5 bases, the J end by 1 base, with 5 bases between. CDR1 and CDR2 (germline): SGHTA, FQGNSA. In DNA form, the CDR3 reads TGTGCCAGCAGCCTAAAGAACACCGGGGAGCTGTTTTTT. Translating gives CASSLKNTGELFF.

The chain carries TRBV19 and TRBJ2-5; 8 bases are shared with TRBD1. V was pared by 4 bases and J by 5 bases, with 6 bases of the junction left unmatched. The CDR3 spans 14 residues. CDR1 LNHDA and CDR2 SQIVND come from the germline V gene (reference sequence). CDR3 protein: CASSRDRGKETQYF. CDR3 DNA sequence: TGTGCCAGTAGTAGAGACAGGGGCAAGGAGACCCAGTACTTC.

The chain has TRBV18 and TRBJ2-2, with 7 bases that match TRBD1. This CDR3 has 16 residues. Per germline, CDR1 KGHSH and CDR2 LQKENI. V was clipped by 2 bases and J by 1 base; unmatched bases: 4. CDR3 nucleotide sequence: TGTGCCAGCTCACCAGACAGGGTTGGGAACACCGGGGAGCTGTTTTTT. Amino acid sequence: CASSPDRVGNTGELFF.

This sequence joins TRBV18 and TRBJ1-2; D is undetermined. There are 13 residues in the CDR3. Germline-derived CDR1 and CDR2 are KGHSH and LQKENI. The V and J ends lost 3 bases and 8 bases respectively, with 13 bases between them. CDR3 sequence (DNA): TGTGCCAGCTCACCGGAGAGGAGGGTGGGCTACACCTTC. Translating gives CASSPERRVGYTF. Using reference TRBV18 and TRBJ1-2 for the parts outside the CDR3, the full variable domain is NAGVMQNPRHLVRRRGQEARLRCSPMKGHSHVYWYRQLPEEGLKFMVYLQKENIIDESGMPKERFSAEFPKEGPSILRIQQVVRGDSAAYFCASSPERRVGYTFGSGTRLTVV.

The V gene is TRBV9, the J gene TRBJ2-2; D call uncertain. Germline V gene data show CDR1 as SGDLS and CDR2 as YYNGEE. V was pared by 4 bases and J by 4 bases, with 14 bases between. This CDR3 spans 15 amino acids. CDR3 in DNA: TGTGCCAGCAGCCCACGACCGTTAGGCACCGGGGAGCTGTTTTTT. Its protein product is CASSPRPLGTGELFF.

This sequence joins TRBV9 and TRBJ2-6, with TRBD2 as a possible D gene (5 bases). Trimming removed 0 bases at V and 0 bases at J, with 16 bases between. Germline values: CDR1 SGDLS, CDR2 YYNGEE. This CDR3 region has 19 residues. The CDR3 nucleotides read TGTGCCAGCAGCGTAGATTATGGGAGCGCGGGCTCTGGGGCCAACGTCCTGACTTTC. This encodes CASSVDYGSAGSGANVLTF.

This rearrangement joins TRBV18 to TRBJ2-1, with TRBD1 identical over 7 bases. CDR1 and CDR2 (germline): KGHSH, LQKENI. J lost 3 bases, V lost 5 bases, and 10 bases had no gene match. The CDR3 runs 16 residues. CDR3 in amino acids: CASSTLTGLNYNEQFF. The CDR3 DNA sequence: TGTGCCAGCTCAACGTTGACAGGGTTGAACTACAATGAGCAGTTCTTC.

CDR3 residues: CASSRDRAKQYF. The DNA for the CDR3 is TGTGCCAGCAGTCGCGACAGGGCGAAGCAGTACTTC. The rearrangement uses TRBV6-5 and TRBJ2-7, with 7 bases matching TRBD1. V shed 5 bases, J shed 8 bases, and the junction held 6 bases outside the gene matches. The CDR3 has 12 residues. Germline V gene sequence: CDR1 MNHEY, CDR2 SVGAGI.

The chain has TRBV19 and TRBJ2-1, with D maybe TRBD2 (6 bases). The germline V gene has CDR1 LNHDA and CDR2 SQIVND (reference sequence). This CDR3 is 17 amino acids long. Trimming stripped 7 bases from V and 4 bases from J, with 23 bases between. The DNA of the CDR3 is TGTGCCAGTAAAGGCGGGGTGGCTGCGGGACGATACAATGAGCAGTTCTTC. It translates to CASKGGVAAGRYNEQFF.

This clone was observed a single time. V is TRBV12-5 and J is TRBJ2-1; perhaps TRBD2 as D (5 bases). The germline V gene encodes CDR1 LGHNT and CDR2 FRNRAP. This CDR3 is 17 amino acids long. Trimming stripped 1 base from V and 0 bases from J, with 13 bases between. The DNA for the CDR3 is TGTGCTAGTGGTTTGGGGATTAGCGAGAACTCCTACAATGAGCAGTTCTTC. Protein product: CASGLGISENSYNEQFF.

The CDR3 spells CASRENTGGYTGELFF. The CDR3 DNA reads as TGTGCCAGCAGAGAAAACACAGGGGGATACACCGGGGAGCTGTTTTTT. The chain recombines TRBV2 with TRBJ2-2; 8 bases line up with TRBD1. V shed 6 bases, J shed 3 bases, and the junction held 9 bases outside the gene matches. The germline V gene encodes CDR1 SNHLY and CDR2 FYNNEI. CDR3 length: 16 amino acids.

With regard to this clone: In the same sample, other DNA sequences code for this CDR3. This chain uses TRBV9 with TRBJ2-7, with TRBD1 identical over 9 bases. This CDR3 comprises 14 residues. With 4 bases clipped from V and 2 bases from J, the junction kept 4 bases outside the gene matches. Germline CDR1 reads SGDLS; CDR2 reads YYNGEE. The CDR3 sequence: CASSTRTGAYEQYF. CDR3 in DNA: TGTGCCAGCAGCACTCGGACAGGGGCCTACGAGCAGTACTTC.

The V and J genes are TRBV29-1 and TRBJ2-1; 11 bases fit TRBD2. This CDR3 contains 16 residues. J lost 3 bases, V lost 6 bases, and 10 bases had no gene match. Germline values: CDR1 SQVTM, CDR2 ANQGSEA. The CDR3: CSVGHLAGGIYNEQFF. The CDR3, as DNA: TGCAGCGTGGGCCACCTAGCGGGAGGTATCTACAATGAGCAGTTCTTC.

V usage is TRBV5-1 and J usage is TRBJ1-4; TRBD1 matches 7 bases. V lost 2 bases, J lost 6 bases, and 10 bases stayed unmatched. The CDR3 loop spans 16 amino acids. The V gene's germline CDR1 is SGHRS and CDR2 YFSETQ. DNA for the CDR3: TGCGCCAGCAGCTTCATACCCGGAGGGGGCGATGAAAAACTGTTTTTT. This sequence encodes CASSFIPGGGDEKLFF.

The chain links TRBV5-5 to TRBJ2-7, with 10 bases that match TRBD2. The J segment lost 1 base and the V segment lost 2 bases, leaving 9 bases of the junction unmatched. From germline, CDR1 is SGHKS and CDR2 YYEKEE (reference sequence). This CDR3 has 17 amino acids. The CDR3 region has the DNA TGTGCCAGCAGCTTATTAGCGGGAGGTGGACCTTCCTACGAGCAGTACTTC. It specifies CASSLLAGGGPSYEQYF.

The chain uses TRBV18 and TRBJ1-5; D is undetermined. V was shortened by 6 bases and J by 0 bases, with 12 bases between the two germline ends. CDR3 length: 15 amino acids. Per germline, CDR1 KGHSH and CDR2 LQKENI. CDR3 sequence reads: CASSNLGVSNQPQHF. CDR3 DNA: TGTGCCAGCTCCAACCTGGGCGTTAGCAATCAGCCCCAGCATTTT. The variable domain in full, completed from reference TRBV18 and TRBJ1-5, reads NAGVMQNPRHLVRRRGQEARLRCSPMKGHSHVYWYRQLPEEGLKFMVYLQKENIIDESGMPKERFSAEFPKEGPSILRIQQVVRGDSAAYFCASSNLGVSNQPQHFGDGTRLSIL.